These 21 T cell receptor beta chains originate from one sample sequenced in a study of cytomegalovirus exposure and HLA in healthy donors. The data were produced by immunoSEQ multiplex PCR, yet TCRdb's version contains in-frame clones alone and is incomplete. The repertoire holds some 110,000 clones, with roughly nine tenths as singletons. The sample comprised PBMCs. Receptors were obtained from a man aged 18 to 29 in good health and CMV-seropositive.

The chain carries TRBV4-2 and TRBJ1-3; D remains unclear. Germline CDR1 is LGHNA and CDR2 is YNFKEQ. This CDR3 has 16 amino acids. V lost 2 bases to trimming and J lost 2 bases, with 13 bases between them. The chain's CDR3 is CASSQNTHWPGNTIYF. The DNA for the CDR3 is TGTGCCAGCAGCCAAAATACCCATTGGCCTGGAAACACCATATATTTT.

This chain joins TRBV6-1 and TRBJ1-1; TRBD1 might be the D (6 bases). From germline, CDR1 is MNHNS and CDR2 SASEGT. The CDR3 has 11 amino acids. Trimming shortened V by 7 bases and J by 8 bases, and 11 bases separated the two germline ends. CDR3 in DNA: TGTGCCAGCACCCAAGGGACAGAAGCTTTCTTT. It translates to CASTQGTEAFF.

The chain carries TRBV19 and TRBJ1-1; the match to TRBD1 covers 7 bases. J was trimmed by 1 base and V by 10 bases; bases with no gene match: 15. The CDR3 length is 16 residues. From germline, CDR1 is LNHDA and CDR2 SQIVND (reference sequence). CDR3 protein: CATSFSGGRKNTEAFF. Here the CDR3 DNA reads TGTGCCACCTCCTTCTCAGGGGGGCGCAAGAACACTGAAGCTTTCTTT.

The chain combines TRBV7-9 with TRBJ2-7; no firm D call. There are 14 residues in the CDR3. Germline CDR1 is SEHNR and CDR2 is FQNEAQ (reference sequence). Trimming took 1 base from V and 5 from J, leaving 12 bases between them. CDR3 DNA: TGTGCCAGCAGCTTAGACAGTTTGAGCCACGAGCAGTACTTC. As protein: CASSLDSLSHEQYF.

This chain joins TRBV19 and TRBJ2-2, with a tentative D call TRBD2 (5 bases). Germline V gene lookup returns CDR1 LNHDA and CDR2 SQIVND (reference sequence). V was cut by 7 bases and J by 2 bases, with 11 bases left in between. The CDR3 extends over 14 amino acids. The CDR3 region has the DNA TGTGCCAGTACACTAGACCCCAACACCGGGGAGCTGTTTTTT. Amino acids: CASTLDPNTGELFF.

The chain has TRBV19 and TRBJ2-7, with 8 bases lining up with TRBD1. The V gene end was trimmed by 4 bases and the J gene end by 0 bases; junction bases not matched to a gene: 5. Germline CDR1 LNHDA, CDR2 SQIVND (reference sequence). The CDR3 totals 15 residues. This CDR3 is CASSRGQGNSYEQYF. As DNA, the CDR3 is TGTGCCAGTAGTAGAGGACAGGGCAACTCCTACGAGCAGTACTTC.

This chain links TRBV6-5 with TRBJ1-2; D possibly corresponds to TRBD1 (6 bases). This CDR3 has 12 amino acids. Trimming cost V 5 bases and J 5 bases, with 9 bases left between them. Germline lookup yields CDR1 MNHEY and CDR2 SVGAGI. As DNA, the CDR3 is TGTGCCAGCAGTCCAGGACAGTATGGCTACACCTTC. Translating it yields CASSPGQYGYTF.

The CDR3 loop is CASSLSSGSNTGELFF. In DNA, the CDR3 is TGCGCCAGCAGCTTATCTAGCGGGTCGAACACCGGGGAGCTGTTTTTT. The chain combines TRBV5-1 with TRBJ2-2; TRBD2 matches at 8 bases. The CDR3 runs 16 residues. Germline CDR1 and CDR2: SGHRS and YFSETQ. The ends lost 2 bases at V and 0 bases at J; junction bases unmatched: 3.

The chain couples TRBV6-1 to TRBJ1-6; D is perhaps TRBD1 (5 bases). V lost 2 bases to trimming and J lost 3 bases, with 11 bases between them. Germline V gene lookup returns CDR1 MNHNS and CDR2 SASEGT. There are 16 residues in the CDR3. The DNA for the CDR3 is TGTGCCAGCAGTGAAACCAGGGTGGACTATAATTCACCCCTCCACTTT. Its translation: CASSETRVDYNSPLHF.

This clone was counted a few times. The chain is built from TRBV7-2 and TRBJ1-1, with a weak D call TRBD1 (6 bases). This CDR3 comprises 13 residues. V lost 7 bases and J 1 base, leaving 10 bases between the germline ends. Germline V gives CDR1 SGHTA, CDR2 FQGNSA. The chain's CDR3 is CASTEQGNTEAFF. The DNA for the CDR3 is TGTGCCAGCACCGAACAGGGGAACACTGAAGCTTTCTTT.

The CDR3 DNA is TGTGCCAGCAGCTGGGCAGGGAGGTCTGGCTACACCTTC. Encoded protein: CASSWAGRSGYTF. V is TRBV7-2 and J is TRBJ1-2, with a weak D call TRBD1 (5 bases). This CDR3 is 13 amino acids long. V was cut by 4 bases and J by 7 bases, with 13 bases left in between. The germline V gene has CDR1 SGHTA and CDR2 FQGNSA.

This chain connects TRBV9 to TRBJ2-7; 8 nucleotides line up with TRBD1. Germline V gene data show CDR1 as SGDLS and CDR2 as YYNGEE. The CDR3 runs to 15 residues. V shed 2 bases and J 2 bases; nucleotides not matched to a gene: 6. Here the CDR3 reads CASSVGQGAPYEQYF. In DNA form, the CDR3 reads TGTGCCAGCAGCGTCGGGCAGGGGGCACCCTACGAGCAGTACTTC.

The rearrangement links TRBV11-2 to TRBJ2-7; possibly TRBD1 for D (5 bases). From germline, CDR1 is SGHAT and CDR2 FQNNGV. The CDR3 consists of 15 residues. Between the trimmed V and J ends, which lost 2 bases and 6 bases, there was a span of 17 bases. The chain's CDR3 is CASSLSGARPGEQYF. Here the CDR3 DNA reads TGTGCCAGCAGCTTAAGTGGGGCACGGCCTGGCGAGCAGTACTTC.

Here the CDR3 reads CASIPRGGALAKNIQYF. CDR3 sequence (DNA): TGTGCCAGCATCCCGAGGGGGGGGGCTCTAGCCAAAAACATTCAGTACTTC. This chain joins TRBV7-7 and TRBJ2-4; a possible D gene is TRBD2 (7 bases). The V gene lost 7 bases and the J gene lost 0 bases, with 19 bases spanning the gap. This CDR3 comprises 17 residues. The germline V gene encodes CDR1 SSHAT and CDR2 FNYEAQ (reference sequence).

The CDR3 DNA reads as TGTGCCAGCAGCCACGCCGGGACAGGGGGCCGTGGCGGGGAGCTGTTTTTT. It is translated as CASSHAGTGGRGGELFF. V is TRBV4-2 and J is TRBJ2-2; 12 nucleotides agree with TRBD1. Germline CDR1 LGHNA, CDR2 YNFKEQ. The CDR3 is 17 amino acids. After removal of 3 bases from V and 7 bases from J, the junction contained 9 bases not matched to a gene.

The V gene is TRBV27, the J gene TRBJ2-1, with 9 bases identical to TRBD1. The CDR3 sequence is 14 residues long. The V gene end was trimmed by 4 bases and the J gene end by 6 bases; junction bases not matched to a gene: 4. Germline CDR1 is MNHEY and CDR2 is SMNVEV (reference sequence). In DNA form, the CDR3 reads TGTGCCAGCAGTTCTCTGACAGGGGGCAATGAGCAGTTCTTC. Protein sequence: CASSSLTGGNEQFF.

The rearrangement links TRBV10-3 to TRBJ2-3; 7 bases are shared with TRBD1. Germline CDR1 is ENHRY and CDR2 is SYGVKD. The junction had 9 bases not matched to a gene; V was cut back by 3 bases and J by 0 bases. The CDR3 totals 17 residues. The CDR3 region is CAISDNRGASSTDTQYF. The CDR3 bases are TGTGCCATCAGTGATAACAGGGGAGCCTCTAGCACAGATACGCAGTATTTT.

This clone was detected only a few times. At the DNA level, this CDR3 is encoded by other sequences in the same sample as well. This sequence joins TRBV2 and TRBJ2-7; D remains ambiguous. Germline CDR1 is SNHLY and CDR2 is FYNNEI. The CDR3 totals 10 residues. V lost 8 bases, J lost 5 bases, and 7 bases lay in between. CDR3 loop: CASRGNEQYF. The DNA of the CDR3 is TGTGCCAGCCGAGGCAACGAGCAGTACTTC.

The chain carries TRBV5-1 and TRBJ2-3; 9 bases fit TRBD1. The CDR3 has 15 amino acids. Germline trimming cut 3 bases from V and 0 bases from J; bases unmatched to any gene: 2. CDR1 and CDR2 from the germline V gene are SGHRS and YFSETQ. The CDR3: CASSSQGASTDTQYF. In DNA, the CDR3 is TGCGCCAGCAGCTCACAGGGGGCGAGCACAGATACGCAGTATTTT.

The rearrangement links TRBV4-1 to TRBJ2-3, with D perhaps matching TRBD1 (6 bases). Per the germline V gene, CDR1 is MGHRA and CDR2 is YSYEKL. This CDR3 is 17 amino acids long. The V end lost 1 base, the J end lost 5 bases, and 19 bases lay between the germline ends. CDR3 sequence reads: CASSQVGGPGTQDTQYF. The CDR3 nucleotides are TGCGCCAGCAGCCAAGTTGGGGGCCCCGGCACCCAAGATACGCAGTATTTT.

The rearrangement joins TRBV7-2 to TRBJ2-7, with a tentative D call TRBD1 (5 bases). Germline CDR1 SGHTA, CDR2 FQGNSA. The CDR3 totals 16 residues. V was trimmed by 5 bases and J by 3 bases, leaving 20 bases between them. The CDR3 sequence is CASSLGLQALGYEQYF. As DNA, the CDR3 is TGTGCCAGCAGCCTCGGGTTACAGGCTTTGGGCTACGAGCAGTACTTC. Complete variable domain (other parts from reference TRBV7-2 and TRBJ2-7): GAGVSQSPSNKVTEKGKDVELRCDPISGHTALYWYRQSLGQGLEFLIYFQGNSAPDKSGLPSDRFSAERTGGSVSTLTIQRTQQEDSAVYLCASSLGLQALGYEQYFGPGTRLTVT.